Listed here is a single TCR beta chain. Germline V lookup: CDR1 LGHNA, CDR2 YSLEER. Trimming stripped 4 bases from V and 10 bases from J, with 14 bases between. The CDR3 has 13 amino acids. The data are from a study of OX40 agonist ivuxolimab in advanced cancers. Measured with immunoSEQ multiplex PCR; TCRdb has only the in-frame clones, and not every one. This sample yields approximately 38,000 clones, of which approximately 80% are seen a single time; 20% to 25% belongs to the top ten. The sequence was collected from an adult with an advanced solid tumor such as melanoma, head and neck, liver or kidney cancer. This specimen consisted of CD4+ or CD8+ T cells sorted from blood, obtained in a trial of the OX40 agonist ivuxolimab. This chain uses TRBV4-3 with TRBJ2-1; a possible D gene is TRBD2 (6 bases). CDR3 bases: TGCGCCAGCAGCCTCTGGCCGGGGGTGGAGCAGTTCTTC. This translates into CASSLWPGVEQFF.